This T cell receptor beta chain derives from a study of cytomegalovirus exposure and HLA in healthy donors. This clone was found a few times. The primer mix had 60 Vbeta and 13 Jbeta primers. Method: immunoSEQ multiplex PCR; TCRdb's copy keeps in-frame clones and lacks some. The table lists around 170,000 clones, around three quarters of them singletons, with 1.5% to 1.8% in the top ten. The CDR3 consists of 14 residues. Germline V lookup: CDR1 SGHRS, CDR2 YFSETQ. Trimming stripped 5 bases from V and 2 bases from J, with 12 bases between. Donors likely had unrecorded immune exposures despite being nominally healthy when sampled.

The V and J genes are TRBV5-1 and TRBJ2-3; D is possibly TRBD2 (5 bases). Sequenced material: PBMCs. The sequence derives from a man in his forties in good health and CMV-seronegative. The CDR3 loop reads CASRQRTNTDTQYF. The CDR3 DNA is TGCGCCAGCAGACAGCGGACGAACACAGATACGCAGTATTTT.